This T cell receptor (beta chain) is from a study of CD4 T cells in relation to SARS-CoV-2 and coronaviruses. Overall study results and limits: The assay detects memory recall responses, not culture-primed primary responses. Compared with monoreactive clones, crossreactive clones showed significantly weaker SARS-CoV-2 expansion.

Deep TCR-beta sequencing used DNA from uncultured naive and memory CD4+ T cells. Measured with immunoSEQ multiplex PCR; TCRdb has only the in-frame clones, and not every one. The repertoire has tens of thousands of clones, roughly 90% of them found once; the top ten carry 9.2%. Worth noting for this clone: Its target is unknown.

The CDR3 is 14 amino acids. After removal of 5 bases from V and 5 bases from J, the junction contained 7 bases not matched to a gene. The germline CDR1 and CDR2 sequences are LGHNA and YNFKEQ. This receptor was taken from an adult with COVID-19. What was sequenced was memory CD4+ T cells from PBMCs. The chain couples TRBV4-2 to TRBJ1-2, with 8 bases matching TRBD1. The CDR3, as DNA: TGTGCCAGCAGCTCACCCGGACAGGGTTATGGCTACACCTTC. It yields the protein CASSSPGQGYGYTF.